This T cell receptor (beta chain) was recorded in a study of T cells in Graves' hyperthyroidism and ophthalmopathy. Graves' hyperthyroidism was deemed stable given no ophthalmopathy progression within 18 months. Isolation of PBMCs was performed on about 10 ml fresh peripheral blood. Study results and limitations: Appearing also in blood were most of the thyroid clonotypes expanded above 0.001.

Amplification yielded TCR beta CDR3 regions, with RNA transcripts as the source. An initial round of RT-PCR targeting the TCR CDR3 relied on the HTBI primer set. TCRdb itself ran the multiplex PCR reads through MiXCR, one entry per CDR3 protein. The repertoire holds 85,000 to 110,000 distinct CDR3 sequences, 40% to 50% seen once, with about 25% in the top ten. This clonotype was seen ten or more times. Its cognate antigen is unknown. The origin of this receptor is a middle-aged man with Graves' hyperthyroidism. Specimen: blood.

The CDR3, as DNA: TGTGCCAGCAGTGAATACACAGGGGGCTTGGAGACCCAGTACTTC. It encodes CASSEYTGGLETQYF. V usage is TRBV25-1 and J usage is TRBJ2-5, with 9 bases fitting TRBD1. With 0 bases clipped from V and 5 bases from J, the junction kept 4 bases outside the gene matches. CDR1 and CDR2 from the germline V gene are MGHDK and SYGVNS. CDR3 length: 15 amino acids.